The 27 T cell receptor beta chains below were found in one sample sequenced in a study of cytomegalovirus exposure and HLA in healthy donors. The repertoire was sequenced with immunoSEQ multiplex PCR; TCRdb's copy has only in-frame clones and lacks some. The sample has 250,000 to 350,000 clones; approximately 88% are singletons. The sequenced sample was PBMCs. All receptors derive from a man aged 30 to 45 in good health and CMV-seronegative.

This chain joins TRBV7-2 and TRBJ2-2; 7 nucleotides match TRBD2. This CDR3 comprises 16 residues. From germline, CDR1 is SGHTA and CDR2 FQGNSA. J was trimmed by 2 bases and V by 5 bases; bases with no gene match: 8. This chain's CDR3 is CASSPRTRRNTGELFF. The CDR3 DNA reads TGTGCCAGCAGCCCCAGGACTAGACGCAACACCGGGGAGCTGTTTTTT.

The rearrangement links TRBV5-4 to TRBJ1-6; possibly TRBD1 for D (5 bases). The CDR3 extends over 15 amino acids. CDR1 and CDR2 (germline): SGHNT, YYREEE (reference sequence). V dropped 4 bases and J dropped 7 bases, with 15 bases sitting between them. CDR3 nucleotide sequence: TGTGCCAGCAGCCCACTGTGGGGGGGGAATTCACCCCTCCACTTT. This gives the protein CASSPLWGGNSPLHF.

The sample holds one count of this clone. The chain joins TRBV11-2 to TRBJ2-5, with 8 bases fitting TRBD1. CDR1 and CDR2 (germline): SGHAT, FQNNGV. This CDR3 has 15 amino acids. Trimming removed 5 bases from V and 2 bases from J; junction bases left unmatched: 7. CDR3 bases: TGTGCCAGCAGCACTTACCGGACAGGGCAAGAGACCCAGTACTTC. Encoded protein: CASSTYRTGQETQYF.

CDR3 DNA: TGTGCCAGCAGCTTGGACAACACTAACTATGGCTACACCTTC. Translation gives CASSLDNTNYGYTF. V and J are TRBV5-5 and TRBJ1-2; D remains ambiguous. The CDR3 consists of 14 residues. V lost 0 bases and J 0 bases, leaving 6 bases between the germline ends. The germline V gene encodes CDR1 SGHKS and CDR2 YYEKEE (reference sequence).

J is TRBJ2-7 and V is TRBV4-1, with TRBD2 as a possible D gene (5 bases). The V end lost 8 bases, the J end lost 1 base, and 18 bases lay between the germline ends. CDR3 length: 15 amino acids. Per the germline V gene, CDR1 is MGHRA and CDR2 is YSYEKL. The CDR3 DNA sequence: TGCGCCAGCCGGGGTGCTCAAGGAGGATCCTACGAGCAGTACTTC. Translated, it gives CASRGAQGGSYEQYF.

The chain combines TRBV2 with TRBJ2-1, with D perhaps TRBD2 (6 bases). Germline CDR1 and CDR2: SNHLY and FYNNEI. The CDR3 length is 11 residues. V lost 7 bases and J lost 7, with 8 bases in between. The CDR3 nucleotides read TGTGCCAGCAATGCGGGGAATGAGCAGTTCTTC. Translation: CASNAGNEQFF.

J is TRBJ1-6 and V is TRBV27; D not certain. Trimming cost V 6 bases and J 4 bases, with 16 bases left between them. The CDR3 is 16 amino acids. Germline V gives CDR1 MNHEY, CDR2 SMNVEV (reference sequence). The CDR3 DNA is TGTGCCAGCAGACCATCCGGGATCCGTTATAATTCACCCCTCCACTTT. It encodes CASRPSGIRYNSPLHF.

The V and J genes are TRBV7-9 and TRBJ2-3; 13 bases fit TRBD2. V lost 2 bases, J lost 2 bases, and 4 bases stayed unmatched. The CDR3 covers 17 residues. The V gene's germline CDR1 is SEHNR and CDR2 FQNEAQ (reference sequence). The CDR3 spells CASSLRTSGGDTDTQYF. CDR3 nucleotides: TGTGCCAGCAGCTTACGGACTAGCGGGGGAGACACAGATACGCAGTATTTT. Full variable domain (outside the CDR3, taken from reference TRBV7-9 and TRBJ2-3): DTGVSQNPRHKITKRGQNVTFRCDPISEHNRLYWYRQTLGQGPEFLTYFQNEAQLEKSRLLSDRFSAERPKGSFSTLEIQRTEQGDSAMYLCASSLRTSGGDTDTQYFGPGTRLTVL.

V and J are TRBV12-5 and TRBJ1-4, with D possibly TRBD1 on 6 matching bases. From germline, CDR1 is LGHNT and CDR2 FRNRAP. Between the trimmed V and J ends, which lost 2 bases and 8 bases, there was a span of 15 bases. The CDR3 spans 15 residues. The CDR3 spells CASGLLGGSREKLFF. The CDR3 DNA follows: TGTGCTAGTGGTTTGCTAGGGGGTAGCCGCGAAAAACTGTTTTTT.

The V gene is TRBV18, the J gene TRBJ1-6; TRBD1 agrees at 7 bases. Germline lookup yields CDR1 KGHSH and CDR2 LQKENI. The CDR3 loop spans 17 amino acids. The J segment lost 6 bases and the V segment lost 3 bases, leaving 11 bases of the junction unmatched. The CDR3 sequence: CASSPVPGTDFNSPLHF. For the CDR3, the DNA is TGTGCCAGCTCACCCGTCCCCGGGACAGACTTTAATTCACCCCTCCACTTT.

This chain uses TRBV7-9 with TRBJ2-7, with 7 nucleotides matching TRBD1. The CDR3 extends over 13 amino acids. Germline lookup yields CDR1 SEHNR and CDR2 FQNEAQ (reference sequence). V shed 8 bases and J 3 bases; nucleotides not matched to a gene: 7. CDR3 bases: TGTGCCAGCCAGGGGCAGGGGGTCTACGAGCAGTACTTC. This sequence encodes CASQGQGVYEQYF.

The V gene is TRBV5-8, the J gene TRBJ2-7, with D possibly TRBD1 on 6 matching bases. In germline, CDR1 is SGHTS, CDR2 YDEGEE. The CDR3 is 16 residues long. Trimming took 1 base from V and 5 from J, leaving 19 bases between them. This CDR3 is CASSLKYEGGFHEQYF. The CDR3 DNA sequence: TGTGCCAGCAGCTTGAAGTATGAAGGGGGATTCCACGAGCAGTACTTC.

This sequence joins TRBV11-2 and TRBJ2-1; 12 positions agree with TRBD2. The CDR3 length is 17 residues. Trimming at V came to 1 base and at J to 2 bases, leaving 3 bases not matched to a gene. Germline CDR1 reads SGHAT; CDR2 reads FQNNGV. CDR3 DNA sequence: TGTGCCAGCAGCTTAGTAGCTAGCGGGGGGGCCTACAATGAGCAGTTCTTC. Its protein product is CASSLVASGGAYNEQFF.

The V call is TRBV5-4, the J call TRBJ2-5; 8 bases are a match to TRBD2. Germline V lookup: CDR1 SGHNT, CDR2 YYREEE (reference sequence). Germline trimming cut 2 bases from V and 5 bases from J; bases unmatched to any gene: 8. The CDR3 sequence is 15 residues long. CDR3 DNA sequence: TGTGCCAGCAGCTTCTTCGGGGGGGCCGAGGAGACCCAGTACTTC. Amino acids: CASSFFGGAEETQYF.

The V call is TRBV29-1, the J call TRBJ1-2; D is unclear. V was shortened by 2 bases and J by 1 base, with 5 bases between the two germline ends. The CDR3 consists of 12 residues. Germline-derived CDR1 and CDR2 are SQVTM and ANQGSEA. CDR3 region: CSVETDNYGYTF. CDR3 DNA: TGCAGCGTTGAAACAGATAACTATGGCTACACCTTC.

The chain carries TRBV5-4 and TRBJ2-1; D might be TRBD2 (6 bases). The V end was cut by 4 bases, the J end by 10 bases, with 15 bases between. Germline V CDR1 and CDR2: SGHNT, YYREEE (reference sequence). The CDR3 length is 13 residues. The DNA for the CDR3 is TGTGCCAGCAGCAGGGGATGGGGGGACGAGCAGTTCTTC. It encodes CASSRGWGDEQFF.

V and J are TRBV9 and TRBJ1-3, with TRBD1 identical over 10 bases. V was pared by 3 bases and J by 0 bases, with 3 bases of the junction left unmatched. CDR3 length: 16 amino acids. Germline lookup yields CDR1 SGDLS and CDR2 YYNGEE. CDR3 sequence: CASSGDRGVSGNTIYF. CDR3 sequence (DNA): TGTGCCAGCAGCGGGGACAGGGGCGTCTCTGGAAACACCATATATTTT.

The chain has TRBV5-1 and TRBJ1-2; TRBD1 might be the D (5 bases). Looked up from germline, CDR1 is SGHRS and CDR2 is YFSETQ. The V end lost 4 bases, the J end lost 0 bases, and 25 bases lay between the germline ends. CDR3 size: 19 residues. The CDR3: CASSLNAGGQGYPNYGYTF. The CDR3 DNA is TGCGCCAGCAGCCTCAATGCCGGGGGTCAAGGTTATCCTAACTATGGCTACACCTTC.

V gene TRBV5-6 combines with J gene TRBJ2-7; possibly TRBD1 for D (5 bases). Trimming took off 4 bases at V and 3 bases at J, with 23 bases between the two ends. CDR3 length: 17 residues. The germline CDR1 and CDR2 sequences are SGHDT and YYEEEE. CDR3 loop: CASSTQADRGLLYEQYF. For the CDR3, the DNA is TGTGCCAGCAGCACCCAAGCCGACAGAGGATTACTCTACGAGCAGTACTTC.

The chain has TRBV5-1 and TRBJ1-6, with 7 bases identical to TRBD1. In germline, CDR1 is SGHRS, CDR2 YFSETQ. The CDR3 loop spans 18 amino acids. Trimming removed 1 base from V and 10 bases from J; junction bases left unmatched: 17. The CDR3, as DNA: TGCGCCAGCAGCTTGCTCCCGACAGGGACGCCCTTTAGGTCACCCCTCCACTTT. Translating it yields CASSLLPTGTPFRSPLHF.

The chain has TRBV6-5 and TRBJ1-2; 7 positions match TRBD1. Trimming cost V 5 bases and J 6 bases; bases outside gene matches: 3. CDR1 is MNHEY, CDR2 SVGAGI, per germline. The CDR3 consists of 12 residues. The CDR3 is CASSPQGDGYTF. The CDR3 nucleotides are TGTGCCAGCAGTCCCCAGGGGGATGGCTACACCTTC.

The chain combines TRBV5-4 with TRBJ1-6; D gene ambiguous. With 4 bases removed from V and 0 bases from J, the gap between germline ends came to 8 bases. This CDR3 region has 15 residues. Germline-derived CDR1 and CDR2 are SGHNT and YYREEE (reference sequence). DNA of the CDR3: TGTGCCAGCAGCGAGGGAAGCTCCTATAATTCACCCCTCCACTTT. This encodes CASSEGSSYNSPLHF.

V usage is TRBV7-2 and J usage is TRBJ1-5, with TRBD1 matching 11 bases. The CDR3 consists of 15 residues. Germline V gene sequence: CDR1 SGHTA, CDR2 FQGNSA. The trim removed 5 bases at V and 7 bases at J, leaving 7 bases unmatched. The CDR3 DNA reads as TGTGCCAGCAGCCCCCGGACAGGGGGCGTACAGCCCCAGCATTTT. This sequence encodes CASSPRTGGVQPQHF. Complete variable domain (other parts from reference TRBV7-2 and TRBJ1-5): GAGVSQSPSNKVTEKGKDVELRCDPISGHTALYWYRQSLGQGLEFLIYFQGNSAPDKSGLPSDRFSAERTGGSVSTLTIQRTQQEDSAVYLCASSPRTGGVQPQHFGDGTRLSIL.

The rearrangement links TRBV2 to TRBJ1-5; the match to TRBD1 covers 7 bases. CDR3 size: 15 residues. CDR1 and CDR2 (germline): SNHLY, FYNNEI. V shed 6 bases and J 3 bases; nucleotides not matched to a gene: 8. CDR3 region: CASRPGQHYNQPQHF. CDR3 bases: TGTGCCAGCAGACCGGGACAGCACTACAATCAGCCCCAGCATTTT. Looking up the rest from reference TRBV2 and TRBJ1-5 gives the full variable domain: EPEVTQTPSHQVTQMGQEVILRCVPISNHLYFYWYRQILGQKVEFLVSFYNNEISEKSEIFDDQFSVERPDGSNFTLKIRSTKLEDSAMYFCASRPGQHYNQPQHFGDGTRLSIL.

The rearrangement uses TRBV19 and TRBJ1-4; no clear D. V lost 3 bases to trimming and J lost 3 bases, with 8 bases between them. CDR3 length: 14 amino acids. Per the germline V gene, CDR1 is LNHDA and CDR2 is SQIVND (reference sequence). Here the CDR3 reads CASSITVSNEKLFF. The CDR3 DNA sequence: TGTGCCAGTAGTATCACAGTGTCTAATGAAAAACTGTTTTTT.

This clone has just a few counts. The chain uses TRBV29-1 and TRBJ2-5; a weak D match, TRBD1 (6 bases). Germline CDR1 SQVTM, CDR2 ANQGSEA. Trimming removed 7 bases from V and 4 bases from J, with 19 bases in between. The CDR3 runs to 14 residues. In nucleotides, the CDR3 is TGCAGCGCAGACGACAGGTTTGGGAGAGAGACCCAGTACTTC. Protein: CSADDRFGRETQYF. Full variable domain (outside the CDR3, taken from reference TRBV29-1 and TRBJ2-5): SAVISQKPSRDICQRGTSLTIQCQVDSQVTMMFWYRQQPGQSLTLIATANQGSEATYESGFVIDKFPISRPNLTFSTLTVSNMSPEDSSIYLCSADDRFGRETQYFGPGTRLLVL.

This rearrangement joins TRBV29-1 to TRBJ2-5; D is ambiguous. V was pared by 6 bases and J by 4 bases, with 9 bases between. Germline V CDR1 and CDR2: SQVTM, ANQGSEA. The CDR3 has 11 residues. CDR3 sequence: CSVSTLETQYF. The CDR3, as DNA: TGCAGCGTCTCAACATTAGAGACCCAGTACTTC.